Listed below are T cell receptor beta chains from one sample, sequenced in a study of blood T cell repertoires in COVID-19. The table came from immunoSEQ multiplex PCR; TCRdb's copy has only in-frame clones and leaves some out. The sample records about 250,000 clones, around nine tenths being singletons. Specimen: PBMCs or T cells enriched from blood (not recorded which). The source of these receptors is a woman between 18 and 30 years old who had recovered from COVID-19. CDR3s include the opening cysteine and the closing phenylalanine or tryptophan. D genes are given only for firm matches. Size is stated for part of the rows, as once, few or many counts, or as a class when the clone is expanded.

- TRBJ2-1 TRBV12-5 once TGTGCTAGTGGGCGATATTCCTACAATGAGCAGTTCTTC CASGRYSYNEQFF
- TRBJ1-6 TRBV27 - TGTGCCAGCAGTTTAGTAGGACAGACTCTGTATAATTCACCCCTCCACTTT CASSLVGQTLYNSPLHF
TRBD2 TRBJ2-3 TRBV28 - TGTGCCAGCAGTTCCGGGACTAGCTTGAATACGCAGTATTTT CASSSGTSLNTQYF
TRBD1 TRBJ2-1 TRBV5-1 - TGCGCCAGCAGCTTGAATCGGCAGGGGGCGGGAAATGAGCAGTTCTTC CASSLNRQGAGNEQFF
- TRBJ1-3 TRBV15 - TGTGCCACCAGCATCAACTCTGGAAACACCATATATTTT CATSINSGNTIYF
- TRBJ1-2 TRBV6-5 - TGTGCCAGCGCGGGTATAGAGGGGGAATCGGCTGGCTACACCTTC CASAGIEGESAGYTF
- TRBJ2-7 TRBV9 - TGTGCCAGCAGCGTGGGAGAAAACTACGAGCAGTACTTC CASSVGENYEQYF
TRBD1 TRBJ1-4 TRBV5-4 - TGTGCCAGCAGTTTACAGGGGGGTGAAAAACTGTTTTTT CASSLQGGEKLFF
- TRBJ2-7 TRBV27 - TGTGCCAGCAGTTTAACCTTTCCGGGTTACGGGAAACCAAGCTCCTACGAGCAGTACTTC CASSLTFPGYGKPSSYEQYF
- TRBJ1-6 TRBV7-6 - TGTGCCAGCAGCCTAGACCCGGGGCAGGGGAGAGAGTCACCCCTCCACTTT CASSLDPGQGRESPLHF
TRBD1 TRBJ1-2 TRBV27 - TGTGCCAGCAGTGAAGGACAGGGAGTGGGTGGCTACACCTTC CASSEGQGVGGYTF
TRBD1 TRBJ1-2 TRBV4-3 - TGCGCCAGCAGCCAAGATTCCAGGGGGCGTTACTATGGCTACACCTTC CASSQDSRGRYYGYTF
TRBD1 TRBJ1-2 TRBV5-4 - TGTGCCAGCAAGGATGACAGGGGGGTTGATTGGGGCTACACCTTC CASKDDRGVDWGYTF
- TRBJ1-6 TRBV5-4 - TGTGCCAGCAGCGCCGCCCGCTCAGACTATAATTCACCCCTCCACTTT CASSAARSDYNSPLHF
- TRBJ2-2 TRBV5-6 once TGTGCCAGCAGCTTGGGTCAAGGGGTTAACACCGGGGAGCTGTTTTTT CASSLGQGVNTGELFF